The following is a TCR beta chain sequence with its context. Antigen unknown. A read error may be the cause here, since a much bigger clone is one base away. These data originate in a study of molecular identifiers for immune sequencing clone quantification. The CDR3 contains 15 residues. Germline CDR1 reads LNHDA; CDR2 reads SQIVND (reference sequence). Trimming took off 4 bases at V and 0 bases at J, with 11 bases between the two ends. Whole-study findings and limits: Jurkat TCR RNA spiked in from one cell reportedly remained identifiable amid approximately 970,000 naive cells.

Each CDR3 protein is one row after TCRdb ran MiXCR on the PCR reads. The sample carries about half a million distinct CDR3 sequences, 20% to 25% recorded once. J is TRBJ2-3 and V is TRBV19; D unresolved. The clonotype was recovered from a human donor in good health. Some libraries in this study had Jurkat cell RNA spiked in. Sequencing input: naive CD8+ T cells from blood, with Jurkat cell RNA spiked in. Regarding subset: FACS-sorted CD8+CD4-CCR7+CD45RA+ naive T cells. The CDR3 DNA sequence: TGTGCCAGTAGTACAGAAGGGATAAGCACAGATACGCAGTATTTT. It translates to CASSTEGISTDTQYF. Combining the CDR3 with reference TRBV19 and TRBJ2-3 gives the whole variable domain DGGITQSPKYLFRKEGQNVTLSCEQNLNHDAMYWYRQDPGQGLRLIYYSQIVNDFQKGDIAEGYSVSREKKESFPLTVTSAQKNPTAFYLCASSTEGISTDTQYFGPGTRLTVL.